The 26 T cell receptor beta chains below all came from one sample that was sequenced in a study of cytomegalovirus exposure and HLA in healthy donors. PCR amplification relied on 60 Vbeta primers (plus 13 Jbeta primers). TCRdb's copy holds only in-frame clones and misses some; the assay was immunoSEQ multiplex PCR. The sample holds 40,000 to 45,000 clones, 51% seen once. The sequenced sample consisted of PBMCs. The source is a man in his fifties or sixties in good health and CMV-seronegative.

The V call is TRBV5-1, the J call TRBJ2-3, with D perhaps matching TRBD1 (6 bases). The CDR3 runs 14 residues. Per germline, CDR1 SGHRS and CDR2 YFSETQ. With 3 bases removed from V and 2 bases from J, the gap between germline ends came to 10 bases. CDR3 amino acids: CASSWTADTDTQYF. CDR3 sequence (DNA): TGCGCCAGCAGCTGGACAGCAGACACAGATACGCAGTATTTT.

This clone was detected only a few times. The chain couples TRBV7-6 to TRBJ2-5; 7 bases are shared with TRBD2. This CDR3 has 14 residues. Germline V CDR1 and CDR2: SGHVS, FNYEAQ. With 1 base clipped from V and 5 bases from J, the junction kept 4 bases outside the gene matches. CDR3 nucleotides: TGTGCCAGCAGCTTAGGGACTAGTGGGGAGACCCAGTACTTC. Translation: CASSLGTSGETQYF.

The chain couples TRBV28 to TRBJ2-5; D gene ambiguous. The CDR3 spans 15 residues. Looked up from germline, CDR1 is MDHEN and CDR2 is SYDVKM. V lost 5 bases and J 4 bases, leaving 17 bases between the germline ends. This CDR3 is CASSLLSPRGETQYF. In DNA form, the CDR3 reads TGTGCCAGCAGTCTATTAAGCCCCAGAGGAGAGACCCAGTACTTC.

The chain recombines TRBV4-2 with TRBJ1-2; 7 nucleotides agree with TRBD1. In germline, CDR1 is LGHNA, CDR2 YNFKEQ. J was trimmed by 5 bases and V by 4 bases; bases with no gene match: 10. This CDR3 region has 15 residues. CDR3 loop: CASSPDRDSTYGYTF. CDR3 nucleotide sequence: TGTGCCAGCAGCCCCGACCGGGACAGCACTTATGGCTACACCTTC.

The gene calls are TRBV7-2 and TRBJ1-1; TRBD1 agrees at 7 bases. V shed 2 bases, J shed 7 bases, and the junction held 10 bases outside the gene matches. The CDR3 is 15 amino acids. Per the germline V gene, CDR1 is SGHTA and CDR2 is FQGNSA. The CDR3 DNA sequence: TGTGCCAGCAGCTTATACGAGTCGGGGACAGTTGAAGCTTTCTTT. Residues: CASSLYESGTVEAFF.

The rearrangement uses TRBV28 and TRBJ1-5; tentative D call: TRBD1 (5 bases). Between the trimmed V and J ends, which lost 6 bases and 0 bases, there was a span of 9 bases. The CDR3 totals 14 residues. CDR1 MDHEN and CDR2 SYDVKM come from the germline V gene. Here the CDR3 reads CASRPDTSNQPQHF. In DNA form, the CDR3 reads TGTGCCAGCAGGCCGGACACTAGCAATCAGCCCCAGCATTTT. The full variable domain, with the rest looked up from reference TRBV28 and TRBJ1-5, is DVKVTQSSRYLVKRTGEKVFLECVQDMDHENMFWYRQDPGLGLRLIYFSYDVKMKEKGDIPEGYSVSREKKERFSLILESASTNQTSMYLCASRPDTSNQPQHFGDGTRLSIL.

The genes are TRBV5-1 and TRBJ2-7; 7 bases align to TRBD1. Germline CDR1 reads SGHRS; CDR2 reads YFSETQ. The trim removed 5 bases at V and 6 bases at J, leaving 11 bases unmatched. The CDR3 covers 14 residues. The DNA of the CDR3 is TGCGCCAGCAGTTTTCTAGGGGACAGATCCGAGCAGTACTTC. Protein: CASSFLGDRSEQYF.

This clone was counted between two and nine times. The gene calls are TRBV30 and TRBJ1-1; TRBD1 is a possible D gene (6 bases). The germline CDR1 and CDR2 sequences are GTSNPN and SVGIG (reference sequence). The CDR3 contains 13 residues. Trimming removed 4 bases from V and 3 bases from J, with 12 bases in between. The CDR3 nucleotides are TGTGCCTGGAACCGACAGGCGGACACTGAAGCTTTCTTT. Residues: CAWNRQADTEAFF.

The CDR3 DNA reads as TGCGCCAGCAGCCAAGATCCCGCGCGGGAGCTAGCGGGAGGGCCGAATGAGCAGTTCTTC. Amino acids: CASSQDPARELAGGPNEQFF. This chain links TRBV4-1 with TRBJ2-1, with 12 nucleotides matching TRBD2. This CDR3 region has 20 residues. V dropped 0 bases and J dropped 7; count of bases not matched to a gene: 16. Per the germline V gene, CDR1 is MGHRA and CDR2 is YSYEKL.

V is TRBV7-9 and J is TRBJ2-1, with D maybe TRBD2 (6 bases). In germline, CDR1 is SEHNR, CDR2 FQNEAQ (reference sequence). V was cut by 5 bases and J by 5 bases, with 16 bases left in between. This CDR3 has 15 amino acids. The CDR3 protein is CASSPGTQSNNEQFF. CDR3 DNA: TGTGCCAGCAGCCCCGGGACTCAGAGCAACAATGAGCAGTTCTTC.

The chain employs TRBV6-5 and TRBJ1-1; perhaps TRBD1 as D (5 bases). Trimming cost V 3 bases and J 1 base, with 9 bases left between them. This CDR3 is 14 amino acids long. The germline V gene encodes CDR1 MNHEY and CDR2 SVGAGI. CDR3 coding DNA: TGTGCCAGCAGTTATAGGGGCCGGAACACTGAAGCTTTCTTT. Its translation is CASSYRGRNTEAFF.

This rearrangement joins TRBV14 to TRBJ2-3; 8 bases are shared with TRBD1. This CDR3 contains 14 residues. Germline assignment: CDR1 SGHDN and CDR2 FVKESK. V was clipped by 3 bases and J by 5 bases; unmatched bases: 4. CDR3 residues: CASSQDRVGDTQYF. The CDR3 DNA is TGTGCCAGCAGCCAGGACAGGGTGGGAGATACGCAGTATTTT.

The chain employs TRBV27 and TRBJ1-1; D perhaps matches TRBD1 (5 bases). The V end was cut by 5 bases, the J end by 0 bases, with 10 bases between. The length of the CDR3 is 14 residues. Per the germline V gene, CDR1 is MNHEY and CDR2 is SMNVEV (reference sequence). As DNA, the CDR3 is TGTGCCAGCAGTACCCGACAGATGAACACTGAAGCTTTCTTT. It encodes CASSTRQMNTEAFF.

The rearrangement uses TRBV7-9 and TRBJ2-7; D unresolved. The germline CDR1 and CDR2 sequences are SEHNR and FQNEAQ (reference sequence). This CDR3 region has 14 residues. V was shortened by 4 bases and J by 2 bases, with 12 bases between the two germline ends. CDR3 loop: CASSSSLETYEQYF. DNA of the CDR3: TGTGCCAGCAGCTCGAGTTTAGAAACCTACGAGCAGTACTTC.

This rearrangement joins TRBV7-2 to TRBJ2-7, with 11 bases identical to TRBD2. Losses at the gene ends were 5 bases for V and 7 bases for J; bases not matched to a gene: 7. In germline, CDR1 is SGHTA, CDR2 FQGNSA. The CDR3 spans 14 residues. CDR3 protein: CASSSSGRVGEQYF. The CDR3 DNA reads TGTGCCAGCAGCAGTAGCGGGAGGGTGGGGGAGCAGTACTTC.

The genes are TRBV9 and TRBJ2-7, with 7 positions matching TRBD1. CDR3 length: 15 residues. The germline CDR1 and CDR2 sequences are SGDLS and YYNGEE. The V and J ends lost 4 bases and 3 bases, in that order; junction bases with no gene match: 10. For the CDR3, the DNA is TGTGCCAGCAGCCCGGGACAGACGAAAAACTACGAGCAGTACTTC. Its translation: CASSPGQTKNYEQYF.

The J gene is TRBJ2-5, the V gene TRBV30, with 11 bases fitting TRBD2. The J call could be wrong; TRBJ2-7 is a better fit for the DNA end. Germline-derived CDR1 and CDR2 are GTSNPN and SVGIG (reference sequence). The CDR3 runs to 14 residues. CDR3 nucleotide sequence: TGTGCCGCCGGGCTGACTAGCGGGATAGACGAGCAGTACTTC. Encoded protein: CAAGLTSGIDEQYF.

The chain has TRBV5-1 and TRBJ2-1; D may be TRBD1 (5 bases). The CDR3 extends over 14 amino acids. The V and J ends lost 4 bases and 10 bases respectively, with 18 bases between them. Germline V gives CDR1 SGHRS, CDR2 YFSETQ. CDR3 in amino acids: CASSGALSPGEQFF. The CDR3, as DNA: TGCGCCAGCAGCGGCGCCTTAAGCCCAGGGGAGCAGTTCTTC.

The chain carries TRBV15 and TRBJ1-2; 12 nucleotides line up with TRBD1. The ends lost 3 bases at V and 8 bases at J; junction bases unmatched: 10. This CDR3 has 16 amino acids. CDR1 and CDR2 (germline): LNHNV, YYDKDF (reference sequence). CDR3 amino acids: CATSSYRDRGREGYTF. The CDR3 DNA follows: TGTGCCACCAGCAGCTACCGGGACAGGGGGCGCGAGGGCTACACCTTC.

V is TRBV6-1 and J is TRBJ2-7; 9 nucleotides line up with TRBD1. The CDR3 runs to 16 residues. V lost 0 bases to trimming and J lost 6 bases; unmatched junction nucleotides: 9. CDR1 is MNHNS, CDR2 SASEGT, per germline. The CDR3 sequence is CASSEADPGTGFEQYF. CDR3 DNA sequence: TGTGCCAGCAGTGAAGCTGATCCCGGGACAGGGTTCGAGCAGTACTTC.

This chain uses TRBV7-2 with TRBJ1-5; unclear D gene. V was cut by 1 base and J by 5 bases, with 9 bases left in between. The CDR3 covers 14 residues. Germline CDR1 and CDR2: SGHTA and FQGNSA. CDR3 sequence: CASSLGVGDQPQHF. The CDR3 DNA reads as TGTGCCAGCAGCTTAGGTGTCGGGGATCAGCCCCAGCATTTT.

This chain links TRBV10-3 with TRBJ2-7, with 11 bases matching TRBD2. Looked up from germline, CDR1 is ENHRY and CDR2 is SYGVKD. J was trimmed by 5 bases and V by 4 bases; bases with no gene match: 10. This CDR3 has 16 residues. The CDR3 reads CAISVPLAGGGDEQYF. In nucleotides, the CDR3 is TGTGCCATCAGTGTACCCCTAGCGGGAGGTGGCGACGAGCAGTACTTC.

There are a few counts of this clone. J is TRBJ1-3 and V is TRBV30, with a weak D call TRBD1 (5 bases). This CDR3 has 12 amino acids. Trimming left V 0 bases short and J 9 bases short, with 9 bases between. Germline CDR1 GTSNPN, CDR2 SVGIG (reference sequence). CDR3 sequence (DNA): TGTGCCTGGAGTGTTCAGGGTAGCACCATATATTTT. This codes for CAWSVQGSTIYF.

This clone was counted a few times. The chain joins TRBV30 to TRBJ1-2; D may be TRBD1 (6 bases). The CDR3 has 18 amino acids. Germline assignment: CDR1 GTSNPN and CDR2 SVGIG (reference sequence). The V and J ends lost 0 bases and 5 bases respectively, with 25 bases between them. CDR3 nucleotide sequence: TGTGCCTGGAGTGTAGGGGGTCGCCAGACAGCGGATCGATATGGCTACACCTTC. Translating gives CAWSVGGRQTADRYGYTF. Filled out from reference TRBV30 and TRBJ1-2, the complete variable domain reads SQTIHQWPATLVQPVGSPLSLECTVEGTSNPNLYWYRQAAGRGLQLLFYSVGIGQISSEVPQNLSASRPQDRQFILSSKKLLLSDSGFYLCAWSVGGRQTADRYGYTFGSGTRLTVV.

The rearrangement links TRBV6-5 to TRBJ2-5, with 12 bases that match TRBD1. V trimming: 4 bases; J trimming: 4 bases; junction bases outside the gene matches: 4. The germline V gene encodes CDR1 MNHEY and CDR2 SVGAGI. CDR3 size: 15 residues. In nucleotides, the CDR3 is TGTGCCAGCAGTTCGGGACAGGGGGCGGTAGAGACCCAGTACTTC. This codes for CASSSGQGAVETQYF.

The CDR3 region is CAWRTSGQGSNQPQHF. The CDR3 nucleotides read TGTGCCTGGAGGACCTCGGGACAGGGGAGTAATCAGCCCCAGCATTTT. The chain uses TRBV30 and TRBJ1-5; 10 bases map to TRBD1. In germline, CDR1 is GTSNPN, CDR2 SVGIG (reference sequence). This CDR3 is built from 16 residues. Unmatched junction bases numbered 9, after V lost 3 bases and J lost 4 bases.